Listed here is a single T cell receptor (beta chain). Per the original data handling: Scientists estimated how many nucleated cells there were by amplifying reference gene primers. Produced via immunoSEQ multiplex PCR; TCRdb's table is partial and in-frame only. That table gives V, J and clone size, and the DNA gave D and trimming. The profile covers about 190,000 clones, with around 78% appearing a single time and 2.8% taken by the ten largest. This entry is derived from a study of blood T cell repertoires in COVID-19. The overall study: Samples came from the United States, Italy and Spain, spanning acute and convalescent COVID-19. PBMCs, B-cell-depleted T cells, or T cells were the source of the cDNA or gDNA that made up the material.

The clonotype was recovered from a woman of 80 years or more with active or convalescent COVID-19. The sample taken for sequencing was peripheral blood.

The CDR3 sequence: CASSLGTGVQETQYF. The CDR3 nucleotides read TGTGCCAGCAGCTTAGGGACAGGGGTCCAAGAGACCCAGTACTTC. The V and J genes are TRBV7-9 and TRBJ2-5; 9 nucleotides line up with TRBD1. The CDR3 is 15 residues long. V was clipped by 1 base and J by 1 base; unmatched bases: 1. Germline lookup yields CDR1 SEHNR and CDR2 FQNEAQ (reference sequence).